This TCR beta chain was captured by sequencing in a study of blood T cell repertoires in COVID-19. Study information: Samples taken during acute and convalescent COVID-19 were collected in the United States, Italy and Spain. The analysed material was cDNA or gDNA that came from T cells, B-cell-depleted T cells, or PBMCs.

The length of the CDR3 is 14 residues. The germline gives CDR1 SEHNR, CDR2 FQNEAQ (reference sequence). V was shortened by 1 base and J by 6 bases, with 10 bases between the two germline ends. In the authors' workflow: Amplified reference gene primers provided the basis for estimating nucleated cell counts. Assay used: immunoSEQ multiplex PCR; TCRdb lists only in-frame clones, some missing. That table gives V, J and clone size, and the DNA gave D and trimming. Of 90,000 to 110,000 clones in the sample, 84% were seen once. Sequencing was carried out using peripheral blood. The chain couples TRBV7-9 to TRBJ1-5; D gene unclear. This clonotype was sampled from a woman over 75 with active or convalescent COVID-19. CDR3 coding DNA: TGTGCCAGCAGCTTAGGTGGGAGTGCTCAGCCCCAGCATTTT. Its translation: CASSLGGSAQPQHF.